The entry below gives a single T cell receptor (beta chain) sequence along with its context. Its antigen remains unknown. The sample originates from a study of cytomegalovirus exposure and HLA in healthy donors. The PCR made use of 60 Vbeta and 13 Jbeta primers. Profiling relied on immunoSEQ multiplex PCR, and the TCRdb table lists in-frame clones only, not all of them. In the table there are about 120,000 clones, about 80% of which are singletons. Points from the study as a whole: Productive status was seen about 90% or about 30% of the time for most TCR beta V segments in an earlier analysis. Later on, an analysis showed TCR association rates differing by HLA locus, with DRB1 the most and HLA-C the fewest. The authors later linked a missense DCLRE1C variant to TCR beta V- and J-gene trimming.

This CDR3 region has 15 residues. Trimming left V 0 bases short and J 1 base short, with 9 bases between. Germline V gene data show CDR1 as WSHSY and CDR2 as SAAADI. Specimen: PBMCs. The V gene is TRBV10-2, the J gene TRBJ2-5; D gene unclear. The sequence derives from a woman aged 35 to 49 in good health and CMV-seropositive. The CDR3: CASSESVQTQETQYF. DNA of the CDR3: TGCGCCAGCAGTGAGTCGGTACAGACCCAAGAGACCCAGTACTTC.